This TCR beta chain was recorded in a study of tumor-infiltrating lymphocytes in primary liver carcinoma. In the study overall: Surgeons treated the primary liver carcinoma of the patients by surgical resection.

Of note for this clonotype: Its antigen is undetermined.

Unsorted whole blood supplied the RNA, and germline DNA was extracted too. Findings of the study overall: Tumor top-250-clone fractions significantly exceeded those of blood (p = 0.039). Relative to tumor region pairs, the tumor-adjacent and tumor-blood pairs showed overlap that was lower.

V was clipped by 2 bases and J by 8 bases, with 13 bases between them. Germline V gene sequence: CDR1 SGHRS, CDR2 YFSETQ. The CDR3 totals 13 residues. Production of TCR beta cDNA used around 0.45 ug total RNA together with a constant-region primer. Modified slightly, ARM-PCR produced TCR beta libraries over three nested multiplex PCR rounds. The opening two PCR rounds, around 9 cycles each, paired TRBV1-TRBV30 forward primers with a C-beta reverse primer. One entry per CDR3 protein results from TCRdb running MiXCR on the multiplex PCR reads. This sample has 250,000 to 400,000 distinct CDR3 sequences; less than 75% occur once, and the top ten carry roughly 9%.

Sequencing input: peripheral blood. The chain is built from TRBV5-1 and TRBJ1-1; D gene uncertain. The source is a man in his forties with primary liver carcinoma and hepatitis B virus infection. CDR3 protein: CASSFSRDLEAFF. CDR3 DNA: TGCGCCAGCAGCTTTAGTCGGGATTTGGAAGCTTTCTTT. The full variable domain, with the rest looked up from reference TRBV5-1 and TRBJ1-1, is KAGVTQTPRYLIKTRGQQVTLSCSPISGHRSVSWYQQTPGQGLQFLFEYFSETQRNKGNFPGRFSGRQFSNSRSEMNVSTLELGDSALYLCASSFSRDLEAFFGQGTRLTVV.